Below, 9 T cell receptor beta chains from the same sample are listed, as sequenced in a study of T cell responses to AZD1222 COVID-19 vaccine (TCRdb year 2021). Libraries were constructed by the immunoSEQ multiplex PCR assay. TCRdb's version of the immuneACCESS table is confined to in-frame rearrangements and falls short of the full clone set. An unresolved V gene accounts for under half of the shortfall where checked; the remainder is of unknown origin. Counted in this sample were 140,000 to 150,000 clones; about 94% of them appeared once. Of the sample, around 3.8% falls within the top ten clones. The time point label, read with the paper, signifies: baseline before first vaccination. The sample consisted of peripheral blood, taken on day 0 of AZD1222 vaccination. The receptors derive from an adult in good health.

The rearrangement joins TRBV6-2 or TRBV6-3 to TRBJ1-2; D gene ambiguous. Per germline, CDR1 MNHEY and CDR2 SVGEGT. Trimming removed 5 bases from V and 3 bases from J, with 16 bases in between. CDR3 length: 15 residues. For the CDR3, the DNA is TGTGCCAGCAGTAAACGAGCCTGGGCAGACTATGGCTACACCTTC. Amino acid sequence: CASSKRAWADYGYTF.

This sequence joins TRBV7-2 and TRBJ2-2; 7 nucleotides align to TRBD1. CDR3 size: 17 residues. The V gene's germline CDR1 is SGHTA and CDR2 FQGNSA. Trimming took 4 bases from V and 5 from J; bases not matched to a gene: 13. CDR3 protein: CASSSSLDRAYTGELFF. CDR3 nucleotide sequence: TGTGCCAGCAGCTCCTCCCTTGACAGGGCGTATACCGGGGAGCTGTTTTTT.

This chain joins TRBV19 and TRBJ1-5, with D uncertain. Germline CDR1 reads LNHDA; CDR2 reads SQIVND (reference sequence). This CDR3 has 12 amino acids. V was pared by 4 bases and J by 9 bases, with 10 bases between. In DNA, the CDR3 is TGTGCCAGTAGTACCCTCGAAGGGCCCCAGCATTTT. This encodes CASSTLEGPQHF.

The rearrangement links TRBV6-2 or TRBV6-3 to TRBJ1-1; the D is unclear. V lost 6 bases to trimming and J lost 11 bases, with 16 bases between them. Germline CDR1 and CDR2: MNHEY and SVGEGT. This CDR3 region has 12 residues. The CDR3 sequence: CASSSTAVGAFF. Here the CDR3 DNA reads TGTGCCAGCAGCTCTACGGCGGTGGGGGCTTTCTTT.

This chain links TRBV29-1 with TRBJ2-5, with 7 bases lining up with TRBD2. The ends lost 7 bases at V and 4 bases at J; junction bases unmatched: 3. CDR1 SQVTM and CDR2 ANQGSEA come from the germline V gene. The CDR3 loop spans 11 amino acids. The CDR3 DNA sequence: TGCAGCGCCGGACTAGGAGAGACCCAGTACTTC. Residues: CSAGLGETQYF.

The chain recombines TRBV7-2 with TRBJ2-1; TRBD2 matches 9 bases. Germline CDR1 reads SGHTA; CDR2 reads FQGNSA. V lost 5 bases and J lost 7; bases outside the gene matches: 12. CDR3 size: 16 residues. The CDR3 DNA reads as TGTGCCAGCAGCCCCCGGTGGCTAGCGGGAAGAAATGAGCAGTTCTTC. Its translation is CASSPRWLAGRNEQFF.

The V and J genes are TRBV19 and TRBJ2-3, with a weak D call TRBD2 (5 bases). V dropped 1 base and J dropped 8 bases, with 16 bases sitting between them. The CDR3 is made up of 15 amino acids. Germline CDR1 and CDR2: LNHDA and SQIVND (reference sequence). The CDR3 DNA sequence: TGTGCCAGTAGTATAGGGCTATTAGTAGAGGGTACGCAGTATTTT. Its translation: CASSIGLLVEGTQYF.

The chain has TRBV5-6 and TRBJ2-5; D uncertain. The CDR3 is 14 amino acids. Germline V gene data show CDR1 as SGHDT and CDR2 as YYEEEE. V was cut by 7 bases and J by 5 bases, with 18 bases left in between. Written as DNA, the CDR3 is TGTGCCAGCTGCCTGGCCACAAGGCCGGAGACCCAGTACTTC. It codes for CASCLATRPETQYF.

V and J are TRBV19 and TRBJ1-2; D is possibly TRBD1 (6 bases). V gave up 0 bases and J gave up 3 bases, with 11 bases separating them. The V gene's germline CDR1 is LNHDA and CDR2 SQIVND (reference sequence). The CDR3 sequence is 15 residues long. CDR3 coding DNA: TGTGCCAGTAGTATAGAGACAGGAAGCGACTATGGCTACACCTTC. Translating gives CASSIETGSDYGYTF.